This entry describes one T cell receptor beta chain. Its antigen is as yet unknown. It was with a sample-barcoded 5' primer and a J-beta primer mix that a second PCR of about 6 to 12 cycles was run. TCRdb processed the 5' RACE reads anew with MiXCR; each CDR3 protein has one entry. The table has under 800,000 distinct CDR3 sequences, approximately 21% seen once. The data are from a study of blood T cells in healthy people across ages. Study conclusions and caveats: Observed TCR beta diversity per million T cells went down as age went up. This fall followed a roughly linear course with age. No conclusive comparison of naive versus antigen-experienced cells was possible with unsorted PBMCs. Donor CMV status, an unknown factor, possibly confounded changes in expanded clonotypes.

The CDR3 is made up of 16 amino acids. Per the germline V gene, CDR1 is MNHNS and CDR2 is SASEGT. V was clipped by 7 bases and J by 3 bases, with 20 bases between them. V usage is TRBV6-1 and J usage is TRBJ2-3, with D perhaps TRBD2 (5 bases). The specimen was blood. This TCR was recovered from a man aged 65 to 85 in good health. This CDR3 is CASKRDKERTTDTQYF. DNA for the CDR3: TGTGCCAGCAAACGGGATAAAGAGCGTACTACAGATACGCAGTATTTT.